A selection of T cell receptor beta chains follows, all from one sample in a study of T-cell memory formation after mild COVID-19. TCRdb reprocessed the 5' RACE reads with MiXCR, giving one entry per CDR3 protein. The data contain hundreds of thousands of distinct CDR3 sequences, about 20% of them seen just once; the ten biggest clones take up around 9.2%. The sample consisted of PBMCs or a T cell subset sorted from them (not recorded which). The receptor set was obtained from an adult woman who had mild COVID-19 (a few samples of this study predate the infection). Cell type and time point are not known. The CDR3 runs from the conserved cysteine through the conserved F or W. The order of the fields is J gene, clone size, D gene, V gene, CDR3 DNA, CDR3 protein. A D gene is named only where the DNA matches it firmly. Clone size is shown for a subset of rows, as once, few, many or a class of expanded clone.

TRBJ2-7 | NA | NA | TRBV12-3/TRBV12-4 | TGTGCCAGCAGTTTAGGTTTCAGGGGAGGGTACGAGCAGTACTTC | CASSLGFRGGYEQYF
TRBJ2-4 | few | NA | TRBV10-3 | TGTGCCATCAGTGAGTCCGGGCGTGACATTCAGTACTTC | CAISESGRDIQYF
TRBJ2-3 | NA | TRBD2 | TRBV5-1 | TGCGCCAGCAGCACACTAGCGGGAGGAAGCACAGATACGCAGTATTTT | CASSTLAGGSTDTQYF
TRBJ2-1 | NA | NA | TRBV21-1 | TGTGCCAGCAGCAAGCCAGGACTAGCGGGGGGTGAGCAGTTCTTC | CASSKPGLAGGEQFF
TRBJ1-2 | NA | NA | TRBV5-1 | TGCGCCAGCAGGAATTCCGACTATGGCTACACCTTC | CASRNSDYGYTF
TRBJ2-7 | NA | NA | TRBV29-1 | TGCAGCGTTGAGTCGGGTTCGGGCAGGGAGGCCTACGAGCAGTACTTC | CSVESGSGREAYEQYF
TRBJ1-6 | few | NA | TRBV29-1 | TGCAGCGTTGTTGGCCCTGCGGGGAGCGGTAATTCACCCCTCCACTTT | CSVVGPAGSGNSPLHF
TRBJ2-7 | NA | TRBD1 | TRBV10-3 | TGTGCCATCAGCGCCGGGACAGTACTGGGGGAGCAGTACTTC | CAISAGTVLGEQYF
TRBJ1-3 | NA | NA | TRBV3-1 | TGTGCCAGCAGCCCGATTAGTAGGACTCCTGGAAACACCATATATTTT | CASSPISRTPGNTIYF
TRBJ2-2 | NA | TRBD2 | TRBV4-1 | TGCGCCAGCAGCCAACCTGGGACTAGCACCGGGGAGCTGTTTTTT | CASSQPGTSTGELFF
TRBJ2-5 | few | NA | TRBV27 | TGTGCCAGCAGTTCATCAGGGGCTGAGACCCAGTACTTC | CASSSSGAETQYF
TRBJ2-7 | few | TRBD2 | TRBV12-3/TRBV12-4 | TGTGCCAGCAGTTTTGACGAAGAGCGGGACCGCTACGAGCAGTACTTC | CASSFDEERDRYEQYF
TRBJ2-5 | NA | NA | TRBV5-4 | TGTGCCAGCGGCTTAGGAGGGGGCGAAGAGACCCAGTACTTC | CASGLGGGEETQYF
TRBJ1-5 | NA | NA | TRBV6-5 | TGTGCCAGCAGTAGAGGGAACGGGAATCAGCCCCAGCATTTT | CASSRGNGNQPQHF
TRBJ2-7 | NA | NA | TRBV7-6 | TGTGCCAGCTCTGGAGATCCGTCCTACGAGCAGTACTTC | CASSGDPSYEQYF
TRBJ1-6 | NA | TRBD1 | TRBV7-9 | TGTGCCAGCAGCCGTCAAACAGGGGTGCCGAATTCACCCCTCCACTTT | CASSRQTGVPNSPLHF
TRBJ2-1 | many | TRBD1 | TRBV20-1 | TGCAGTCAACAGGGGGCCTCGTACAATGAGCAGTTCTTC | CSQQGASYNEQFF
TRBJ2-5 | NA | NA | TRBV12-3/TRBV12-4 | TGTGCCAGCAGTTTATGGGGGAAGGAGACCCAGTACTTC | CASSLWGKETQYF
TRBJ1-2 | NA | TRBD1 | TRBV7-8 | TGTGCCAGCAGCTTAGTTCCCCGGGACAGGGGTAATGGCTACACCTTC | CASSLVPRDRGNGYTF
TRBJ1-1 | few | NA | TRBV24-1 | TGTGCCACCGCGATCGGCGGTGAAGCTTTCTTT | CATAIGGEAFF